This TCR beta chain was sequenced in a study of control samples from healthy donors and cancer patients. V was clipped by 3 bases and J by 10 bases, with 17 bases between them. In germline, CDR1 is SGHNT, CDR2 YYREEE (reference sequence). The CDR3 loop spans 15 amino acids. TCRdb's table, derived via immunoSEQ multiplex PCR, lists solely in-frame clones and lacks some. The sample carries roughly 88,000 clones, about 89% recorded once. The chain couples TRBV5-4 to TRBJ1-6; weak D call: TRBD1 (6 bases). This TCR was recovered from a woman aged 25 to 39 in good health. Sequences were obtained from blood. DNA for the CDR3: TGTGCCAGCAGCTCACAGGGCCCTGGACGGTCACCCCTCCACTTT. Its translation is CASSSQGPGRSPLHF.